Below, 4 T cell receptor beta chains from the same sample are listed, as sequenced in a study of shared clonotypes between healthy human individuals. Repertoires were generated with immunoSEQ multiplex PCR, while TCRdb's copy carries only in-frame clones and drops some. The sample holds about 820,000 clones, approximately 92% seen once. The naive CD8 fraction comprised CD45RO-negative cells positively selected for CCR7 and excluded terminally differentiated effector memory CD45RA+ cells. The sample consisted of naive CD8+ T cells sorted from blood. Receptor source: a man aged 25 to 40 in good health.

The CDR3 here is CASSPGGLWEQYF. DNA of the CDR3: TGTGCCAGCAGTCCCGGCGGACTCTGGGAGCAGTACTTC. V usage is TRBV11-1 and J usage is TRBJ2-7, with a weak D call TRBD2 (5 bases). This CDR3 is built from 13 residues. V was trimmed by 6 bases and J by 7 bases, leaving 16 bases between them. Germline CDR1 reads SGHAT; CDR2 reads FQDESV (reference sequence).

The CDR3 protein is CASSPIWPQDEQYF. CDR3 bases: TGTGCCAGCAGCCCCATTTGGCCTCAGGACGAGCAGTACTTC. The chain has TRBV7-9 and TRBJ2-7; D ambiguous. The CDR3 contains 14 residues. V was trimmed by 5 bases and J by 5 bases, leaving 16 bases between them. Looked up from germline, CDR1 is SEHNR and CDR2 is FQNEAQ (reference sequence).

V usage is TRBV5-4 and J usage is TRBJ2-7; TRBD2 matches 10 bases. CDR3 length: 16 amino acids. Germline V lookup: CDR1 SGHNT, CDR2 YYREEE (reference sequence). Trimming cost V 4 bases and J 4 bases; bases outside gene matches: 11. CDR3 nucleotides: TGTGCCAGCAGCCCTGGGGGGCTAGCGGGAGATTACGAGCAGTACTTC. Protein product: CASSPGGLAGDYEQYF.

V usage is TRBV7-3 and J usage is TRBJ1-1; no clear D gene. V was trimmed by 3 bases and J by 1 base, leaving 3 bases between them. This CDR3 region has 12 residues. The germline V gene encodes CDR1 SGHTA and CDR2 FQGTGA. The CDR3 here is CASSFRNTEAFF. As DNA, the CDR3 is TGTGCCAGCAGCTTTAGGAACACTGAAGCTTTCTTT.